The entry below describes one T cell receptor beta chain. Its antigen is currently unknown. Compared with germline, one end of the junction differs, possibly owing to a read error. The same CDR3 can be traced to other DNA sequences in this sample. These data originate in a study of cytomegalovirus exposure and HLA in healthy donors. Study-level points and caveats: The study listed 150 to 200 cytomegalovirus-associated TCR beta chains. Upon later analysis, TCR association rates were observed to vary by HLA locus, being highest for DRB1 and lowest for HLA-C.

The study ran its PCR with 60 Vbeta and 13 Jbeta primers. This table comes from immunoSEQ multiplex PCR, and its TCRdb copy is limited to in-frame clones, with some not included. The table shows about 160,000 clones, with over 80% occurring only once. The V gene's germline CDR1 is GTSNPN and CDR2 SVGIG (reference sequence). The CDR3 length is 13 residues. The genes are TRBV30 and TRBJ1-3; maybe TRBD1 (5 bases). Sequenced: PBMCs. This receptor was taken from a boy under 10 years old in good health and CMV-seronegative. The CDR3 DNA follows: TGCGCCTGGGGACCGCGGGGCGGAAACACCATATATTTT. The encoded protein is CAWGPRGGNTIYF.